This record concerns one TCR beta chain sequence. What it recognizes is unknown. The germline V gene has CDR1 LNHDA and CDR2 SQIVND (reference sequence). There are 16 residues in the CDR3. V dropped 3 bases and J dropped 6; count of bases not matched to a gene: 6. This sample is drawn from a study of PD-1 blockade in classical Hodgkin lymphoma. The data were produced by immunoSEQ multiplex PCR, yet TCRdb's version contains in-frame clones alone and is incomplete. The table includes approximately 150,000 clones, 78% detected once. Every one of the patients relapsed after autologous stem cell transplantation (brentuximab vedotin exposure was variable). Broader study findings: Initiation of nivolumab under 1 year after ASCT led to exclusion of patients.

V is TRBV19 and J is TRBJ2-4, with 12 bases identical to TRBD2. This specimen was peripheral blood mononuclear cells (PBMCs), taken before the second cycle of nivolumab. This TCR was sampled from a human donor with classical Hodgkin lymphoma. The CDR3, as DNA: TGTGCCAGTAGTATCACCCTGGGACTAGCGGGAAACATTCAGTACTTC. Amino acid sequence: CASSITLGLAGNIQYF.